What follows are 19 T cell receptor beta chains derived from one specimen sequenced in a study of T cells in Graves' hyperthyroidism and ophthalmopathy. Researchers amplified the TCR beta CDR3 regions from RNA transcripts. Initially, a first-round RT-PCR of the TCR CDR3 employed the HTBI primer set. TCRdb re-derived calls from the multiplex PCR reads in MiXCR, one entry per CDR3 protein. The data show hundreds of thousands of distinct CDR3 sequences, 14% seen once. Sequencing was performed on blood. The receptors were gathered from a woman aged 40 to 50 with Graves' hyperthyroidism.

This clonotype turned up a few times. The V gene is TRBV9, the J gene TRBJ1-4, with D unclear. V lost 0 bases to trimming and J lost 7 bases, with 13 bases between them. This CDR3 region has 15 residues. Germline V gene data show CDR1 as SGDLS and CDR2 as YYNGEE. CDR3 residues: CASSVEEGPGEKLFF. The CDR3 region has the DNA TGTGCCAGCAGCGTAGAAGAGGGCCCCGGTGAAAAACTGTTTTTT.

This clonotype was counted ten times or more. The CDR3 DNA reads TGTGCCAGCAGCCAGACTAGCGGGTACGAGCAGTACTTC. Translated, it gives CASSQTSGYEQYF. The chain employs TRBV11-2 and TRBJ2-7; TRBD2 agrees at 10 bases. After removal of 5 bases from V and 4 bases from J, the junction contained 2 bases not matched to a gene. Germline loops: CDR1 SGHAT, CDR2 FQNNGV. The CDR3 has 13 amino acids.

DNA for the CDR3: TGTGCCAGCAGTTACGCCAAATTAGCGGGAGTCGCAGATACGCAGTATTTT. It encodes CASSYAKLAGVADTQYF. The chain has TRBV6-5 and TRBJ2-3, with 9 bases aligning to TRBD2. Germline V gives CDR1 MNHEY, CDR2 SVGAGI. V was clipped by 2 bases and J by 4 bases; unmatched bases: 10. This CDR3 region has 17 residues.

Notes on this clonotype: This clone may be a read error of a much larger clone one base away. The rearrangement links TRBV29-1 to TRBJ2-1; TRBD2 is a possible D gene (5 bases). Between the trimmed V and J ends, which lost 3 bases and 6 bases, there was a span of 15 bases. The CDR3 runs 14 residues. Germline loops: CDR1 SQVTM, CDR2 ANQGSEA. This CDR3 is CSVEDGEHGNEQFF. CDR3 coding DNA: TGCAGCGTTGAGGATGGGGAGCACGGCAATGAGCAGTTCTTC.

The chain combines TRBV2 with TRBJ1-6; possibly TRBD1 for D (6 bases). The V end was cut by 8 bases, the J end by 4 bases, with 15 bases between. Germline values: CDR1 SNHLY, CDR2 FYNNEI. This CDR3 is built from 15 residues. The CDR3 sequence is CASRGGTTYNSPLHF. The CDR3 DNA sequence: TGTGCCAGCCGAGGAGGGACAACTTATAATTCACCCCTCCACTTT.

This CDR3 reads CSARGNTHQDSFGNTIYF. The CDR3 nucleotides are TGCAGTGCTAGAGGAAATACTCACCAAGACAGCTTTGGAAACACCATATATTTT. V and J are TRBV20-1 and TRBJ1-3; possible D gene TRBD1, 5 bases. V lost 1 base, J lost 3 bases, and 22 bases lay in between. The germline V gene encodes CDR1 DFQATT and CDR2 SNEGSKA (reference sequence). The length of the CDR3 is 18 residues.

There are a few counts of this clonotype. The chain's CDR3 is CSARLAGGELFF. CDR3 coding DNA: TGCAGTGCAAGACTAGCGGGCGGGGAGCTGTTTTTT. The genes are TRBV20-1 and TRBJ2-2; 10 bases are shared with TRBD2. Germline CDR1 DFQATT, CDR2 SNEGSKA (reference sequence). The length of the CDR3 is 12 residues. Trimming at V came to 6 bases and at J to 7 bases, leaving 2 bases not matched to a gene.

This clonotype was detected only a few times. V gene TRBV7-9 combines with J gene TRBJ2-1; 9 bases agree with TRBD1. CDR1 is SEHNR and CDR2 is FQNEAQ in the germline V gene (reference sequence). Losses at the gene ends were 5 bases for V and 8 bases for J; bases not matched to a gene: 10. The CDR3 spans 15 residues. The CDR3: CASSTRQGVSDEQFF. The DNA of the CDR3 is TGTGCCAGCAGCACTCGACAGGGGGTAAGCGATGAGCAGTTCTTC.

This clonotype was seen at least ten times. The rearrangement joins TRBV5-1 to TRBJ2-3, with D maybe TRBD1 (5 bases). Trimming shortened V by 3 bases and J by 3 bases, and 11 bases separated the two germline ends. The V gene's germline CDR1 is SGHRS and CDR2 YFSETQ. The CDR3 spans 14 residues. CDR3 nucleotide sequence: TGCGCCAGCAGCTGGCAGGGTGGTACAGATACGCAGTATTTT. Translating it yields CASSWQGGTDTQYF.

The rearrangement joins TRBV29-1 to TRBJ1-2, with D possibly TRBD1 on 6 matching bases. With 1 base removed from V and 0 bases from J, the gap between germline ends came to 15 bases. Germline V gene data show CDR1 as SQVTM and CDR2 as ANQGSEA. The CDR3 is 16 amino acids. The CDR3 loop is CSVEVDATGSNYGYTF. The CDR3 bases are TGCAGCGTTGAAGTCGACGCGACAGGCTCTAACTATGGCTACACCTTC.

This clonotype was recorded at least ten times. The chain uses TRBV7-9 and TRBJ2-7; D gene unclear. Germline V gene data show CDR1 as SEHNR and CDR2 as FQNEAQ (reference sequence). Trimming removed 5 bases at V and 3 bases at J, with 8 bases between. There are 12 residues in the CDR3. CDR3 residues: CASSAEGYEQYF. The CDR3 DNA reads TGTGCCAGCAGCGCCGAAGGCTACGAGCAGTACTTC.

This clonotype was picked up many times. This chain uses TRBV2 with TRBJ2-5; the match to TRBD1 covers 8 bases. The CDR3 has 14 residues. Germline V gives CDR1 SNHLY, CDR2 FYNNEI. V was clipped by 4 bases and J by 2 bases; unmatched bases: 3. In DNA form, the CDR3 reads TGTGCCAGCAGTGGACAGGGGCCACAAGAGACCCAGTACTTC. This gives the protein CASSGQGPQETQYF.

This clonotype was detected many times. CDR3 loop: CASSTGLAGDTQYF. DNA for the CDR3: TGTGCCAGCAGCACAGGATTGGCGGGAGATACGCAGTATTTT. The V and J genes are TRBV12-3 or TRBV12-4 and TRBJ2-3; D assignment may be TRBD1 or TRBD2 (5 bases each). The CDR3 spans 14 residues. Trimming removed 6 bases at V and 5 bases at J, with 15 bases between.

This clonotype has more than one count but fewer than ten. This chain uses TRBV5-5 with TRBJ1-4; 9 bases line up with TRBD1. Per the germline V gene, CDR1 is SGHKS and CDR2 is YYEKEE (reference sequence). The CDR3 sequence is 17 residues long. With V trimmed by 4 bases and J by 1 base, 8 bases remained unmatched. The CDR3 region is CASSGTGNTLTNEKLFF. Here the CDR3 DNA reads TGTGCCAGCAGCGGGACAGGGAATACCCTAACTAATGAAAAACTGTTTTTT.

This clonotype was seen many times. The J gene is TRBJ2-7, the V gene TRBV6-5; D gene uncertain. CDR1 is MNHEY and CDR2 is SVGAGI in the germline V gene. The CDR3 contains 13 residues. V was trimmed by 2 bases and J by 1 base, leaving 6 bases between them. CDR3 sequence: CASSYAESYEQYF. CDR3 nucleotide sequence: TGTGCCAGCAGTTACGCAGAGTCCTACGAGCAGTACTTC.

This clonotype was recorded a few times. The chain employs TRBV14 and TRBJ1-1; no firm D call. Germline V gene sequence: CDR1 SGHDN, CDR2 FVKESK. This CDR3 is 13 amino acids long. Deletions cut 5 bases from V and 0 bases from J, with 7 bases between. Here the CDR3 DNA reads TGTGCCAGCAGCTGGAGCATGAACACTGAAGCTTTCTTT. Translated, it gives CASSWSMNTEAFF.

This clonotype was seen repeatedly, ten times or more. This sequence joins TRBV7-8 and TRBJ2-5; weak D call: TRBD2 (5 bases). The CDR3 is 15 residues long. V lost 5 bases to trimming and J lost 5 bases, with 18 bases between them. Per the germline V gene, CDR1 is SGHVS and CDR2 is FQNEAQ. DNA of the CDR3: TGTGCCAGCAGCCGGCGGGCCGGGGATGGCGAGACCCAGTACTTC. As protein: CASSRRAGDGETQYF.

This clonotype was detected ten times or more. The V and J genes are TRBV27 and TRBJ1-1; D may be TRBD1 (5 bases). V lost 3 bases and J 4 bases, leaving 18 bases between the germline ends. CDR1 MNHEY and CDR2 SMNVEV come from the germline V gene (reference sequence). The CDR3 is 16 residues long. The DNA of the CDR3 is TGTGCCAGCAGTTTGAGGGACGGACGGCAGGGCACTGAAGCTTTCTTT. It specifies CASSLRDGRQGTEAFF.

This clonotype was seen ten or more times. The chain is built from TRBV7-9 and TRBJ2-7; D is perhaps TRBD1 (6 bases). CDR1 is SEHNR and CDR2 is FQNEAQ in the germline V gene (reference sequence). The CDR3 runs to 14 residues. V was cut by 7 bases and J by 7 bases, with 20 bases left in between. Written as DNA, the CDR3 is TGTGCCAGCAACTCCGGGACATCCCTGGGGGAGCAGTACTTC. Its translation: CASNSGTSLGEQYF.